Sequencing of this T cell receptor beta chain was carried out in a study of post-analysis software for immune sequencing data. This clonotype showed up many times. Unique molecular identifiers tagged the TCR beta cDNA libraries. TCRdb reprocessed the PCR reads via MiXCR and lists one record per CDR3 protein. The sample lists a few hundred thousand distinct CDR3 sequences; around 40% were seen once. The specimen was blood. The sequence was obtained from a girl between 10 and 17 years old with multiple sclerosis.

CDR3 residues: CASSQLPSGGGADTQYF. The CDR3 DNA follows: TGCGCCAGCAGCCAGCTCCCCAGCGGGGGAGGGGCAGATACGCAGTATTTT. The V gene is TRBV5-1, the J gene TRBJ2-3, with 8 positions matching TRBD2. This CDR3 has 17 residues. With V trimmed by 4 bases and J by 4 bases, 14 bases remained unmatched. Germline CDR1 reads SGHRS; CDR2 reads YFSETQ.